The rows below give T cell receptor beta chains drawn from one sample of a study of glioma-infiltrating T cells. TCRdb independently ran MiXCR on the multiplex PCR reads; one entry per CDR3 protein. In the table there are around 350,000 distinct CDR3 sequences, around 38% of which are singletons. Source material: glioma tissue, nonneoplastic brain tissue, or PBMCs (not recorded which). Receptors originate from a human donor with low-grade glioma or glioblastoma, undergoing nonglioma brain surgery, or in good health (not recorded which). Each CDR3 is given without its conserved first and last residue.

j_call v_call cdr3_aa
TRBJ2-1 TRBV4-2 ASSPSRGPSYNEQF
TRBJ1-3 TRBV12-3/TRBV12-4 ASSSTADGGNTIY
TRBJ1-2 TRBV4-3 ASSQTHYGYT
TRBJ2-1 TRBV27 ASSLSSTSWNYEEF
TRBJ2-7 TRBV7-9 ASSLGRGTGAREQY
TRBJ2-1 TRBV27 ASSPRSGTSGGMAYNEQF
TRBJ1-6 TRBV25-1 ASSEYVNSPLH
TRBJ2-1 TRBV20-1 SARYRDWSYEQF
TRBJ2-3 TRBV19 ASSISDSSVGTDTQY
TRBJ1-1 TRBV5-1 ASSDRQVAAF
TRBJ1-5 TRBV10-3 AISESKQGWNQPQH
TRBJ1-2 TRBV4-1 ASSPTRQGSYGYT
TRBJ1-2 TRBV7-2 ASSERDSQGMGYT
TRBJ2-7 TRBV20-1 SARNTYEQY
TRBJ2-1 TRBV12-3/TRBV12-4 ASSLGSGIYNEQF
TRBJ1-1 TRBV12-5 ASGRQPNTEAF
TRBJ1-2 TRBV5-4 ASKRGGDEYGYT
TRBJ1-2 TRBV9 ASSATMAGTGYT
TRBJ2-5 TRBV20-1 RGGTSEQETQY
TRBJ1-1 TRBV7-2 ASSRGLWGTEAF
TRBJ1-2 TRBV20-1 SAREAGGVGYT